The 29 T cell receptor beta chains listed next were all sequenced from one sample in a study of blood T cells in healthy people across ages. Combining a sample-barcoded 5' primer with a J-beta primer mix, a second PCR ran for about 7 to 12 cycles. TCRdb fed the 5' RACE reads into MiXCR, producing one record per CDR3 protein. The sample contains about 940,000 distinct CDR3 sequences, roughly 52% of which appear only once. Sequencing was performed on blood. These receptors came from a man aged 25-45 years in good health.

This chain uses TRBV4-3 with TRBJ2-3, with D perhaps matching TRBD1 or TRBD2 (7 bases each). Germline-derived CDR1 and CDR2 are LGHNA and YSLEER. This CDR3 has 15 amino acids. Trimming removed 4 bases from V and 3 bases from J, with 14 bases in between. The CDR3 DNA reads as TGCGCCAGCAGCCCCCCAGGGGGGGCTACAGATACGCAGTATTTT. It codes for CASSPPGGATDTQYF.

CDR3 protein: CASSPSVQETQYF. The DNA for the CDR3 is TGTGCCAGCTCACCGAGTGTACAAGAGACCCAGTACTTC. This sequence joins TRBV18 and TRBJ2-5; D remains ambiguous. Looked up from germline, CDR1 is KGHSH and CDR2 is LQKENI. CDR3 size: 13 residues. The V and J ends lost 3 bases and 2 bases respectively, with 7 bases between them.

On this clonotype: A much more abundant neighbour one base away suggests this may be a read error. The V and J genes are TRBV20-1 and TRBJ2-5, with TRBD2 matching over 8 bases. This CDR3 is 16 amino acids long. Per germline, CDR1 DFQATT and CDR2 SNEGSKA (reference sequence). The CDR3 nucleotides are TGCAGTGCTAGAGGTGTGCGGGGGGAAACACAAGAGACCCATTACTTC. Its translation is CSARGVRGETQETHYF.

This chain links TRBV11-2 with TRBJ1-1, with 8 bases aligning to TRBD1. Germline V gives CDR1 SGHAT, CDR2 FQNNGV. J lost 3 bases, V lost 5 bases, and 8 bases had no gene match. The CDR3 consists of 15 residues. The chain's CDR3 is CASSPDRGIYTEAFF. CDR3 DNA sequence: TGTGCCAGCAGCCCCGACAGGGGAATTTACACTGAAGCTTTCTTT. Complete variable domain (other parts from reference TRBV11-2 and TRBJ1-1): EAGVAQSPRYKIIEKRQSVAFWCNPISGHATLYWYQQILGQGPKLLIQFQNNGVVDDSQLPKDRFSAERLKGVDSTLKIQPAKLEDSAVYLCASSPDRGIYTEAFFGQGTRLTVV.

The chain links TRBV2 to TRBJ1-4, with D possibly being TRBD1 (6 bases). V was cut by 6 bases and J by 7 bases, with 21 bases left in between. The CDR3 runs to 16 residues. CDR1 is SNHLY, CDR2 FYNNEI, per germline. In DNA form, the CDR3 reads TGTGCCAGCAGGCAGAAGGGACGGGGGCGACCTGAAAAACTGTTTTTT. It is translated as CASRQKGRGRPEKLFF. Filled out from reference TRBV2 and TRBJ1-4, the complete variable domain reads EPEVTQTPSHQVTQMGQEVILRCVPISNHLYFYWYRQILGQKVEFLVSFYNNEISEKSEIFDDQFSVERPDGSNFTLKIRSTKLEDSAMYFCASRQKGRGRPEKLFFGSGTQLSVL.

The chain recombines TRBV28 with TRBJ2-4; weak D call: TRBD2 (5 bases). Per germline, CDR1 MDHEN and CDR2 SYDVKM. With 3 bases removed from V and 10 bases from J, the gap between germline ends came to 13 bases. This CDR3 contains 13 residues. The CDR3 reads CASSFSRGWIQYF. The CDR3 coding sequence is TGTGCCAGCAGTTTTAGCCGAGGGTGGATTCAGTACTTC.

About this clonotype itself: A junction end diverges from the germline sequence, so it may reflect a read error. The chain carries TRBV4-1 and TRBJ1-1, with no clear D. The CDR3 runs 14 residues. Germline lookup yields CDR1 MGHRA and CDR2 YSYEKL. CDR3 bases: TGCGCCAGCGGCCAAGCAAGGGCTTACACTGAAGCTTTCTTT. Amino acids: CASGQARAYTEAFF.

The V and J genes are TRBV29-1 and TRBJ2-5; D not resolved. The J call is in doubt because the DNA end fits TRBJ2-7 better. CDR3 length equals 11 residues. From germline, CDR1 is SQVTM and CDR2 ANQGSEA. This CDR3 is CSVEKSYEQYF. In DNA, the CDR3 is TGCAGCGTTGAAAAGTCGTACGAGCAGTACTTC.

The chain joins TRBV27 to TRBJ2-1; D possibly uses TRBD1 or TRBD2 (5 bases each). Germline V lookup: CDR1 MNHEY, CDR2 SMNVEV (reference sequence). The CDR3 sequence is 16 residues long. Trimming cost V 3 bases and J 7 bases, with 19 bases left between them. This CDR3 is CASSFRAPGSGNEQFF. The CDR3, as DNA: TGTGCCAGCAGTTTTCGGGCCCCAGGGTCGGGGAATGAGCAGTTCTTC.

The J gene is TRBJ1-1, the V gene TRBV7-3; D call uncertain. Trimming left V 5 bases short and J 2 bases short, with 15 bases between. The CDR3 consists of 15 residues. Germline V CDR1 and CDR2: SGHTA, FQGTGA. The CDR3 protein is CASSPSAGANTEAFF. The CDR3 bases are TGTGCCAGCAGCCCGAGTGCTGGTGCAAACACTGAAGCTTTCTTT.

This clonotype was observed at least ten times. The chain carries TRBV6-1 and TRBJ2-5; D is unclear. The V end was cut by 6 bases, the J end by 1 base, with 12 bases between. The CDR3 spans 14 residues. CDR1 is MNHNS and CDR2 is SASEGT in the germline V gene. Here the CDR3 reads CASSNGPSQETQYF. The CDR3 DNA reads TGTGCCAGCAGCAACGGACCGAGCCAAGAGACCCAGTACTTC.

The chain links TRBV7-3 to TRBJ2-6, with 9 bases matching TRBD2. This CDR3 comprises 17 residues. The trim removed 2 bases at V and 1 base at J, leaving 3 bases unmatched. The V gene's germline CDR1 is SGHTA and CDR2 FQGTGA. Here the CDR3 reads CASSLALAGSGANVLTF. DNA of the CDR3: TGTGCCAGCAGCTTAGCTCTAGCGGGATCTGGGGCCAACGTCCTGACTTTC. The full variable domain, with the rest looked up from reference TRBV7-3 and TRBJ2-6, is GAGVSQTPSNKVTEKGKYVELRCDPISGHTALYWYRQSLGQGPEFLIYFQGTGAADDSGLPNDRFFAVRPEGSVSTLKIQRTERGDSAVYLCASSLALAGSGANVLTFGAGSRLTVL.

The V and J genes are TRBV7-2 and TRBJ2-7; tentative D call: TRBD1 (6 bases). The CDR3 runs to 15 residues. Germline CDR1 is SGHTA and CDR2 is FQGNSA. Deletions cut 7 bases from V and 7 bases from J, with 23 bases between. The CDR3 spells CASTLNRAPATEQYF. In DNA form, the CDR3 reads TGTGCCAGCACCCTAAACAGGGCTCCCGCTACGGAGCAGTACTTC.

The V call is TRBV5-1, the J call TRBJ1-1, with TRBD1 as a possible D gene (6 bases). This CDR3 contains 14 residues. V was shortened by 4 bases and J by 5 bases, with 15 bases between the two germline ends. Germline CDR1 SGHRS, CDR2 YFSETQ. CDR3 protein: CASSHAGERTEAFF. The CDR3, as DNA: TGCGCCAGCAGCCACGCAGGGGAGAGGACTGAAGCTTTCTTT.

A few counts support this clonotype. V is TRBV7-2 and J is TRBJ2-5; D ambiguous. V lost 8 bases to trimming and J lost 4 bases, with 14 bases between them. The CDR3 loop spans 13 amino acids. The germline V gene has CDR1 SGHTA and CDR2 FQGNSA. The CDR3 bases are TGTGCCAGCGCAGCCTCCGCCCGAGAGACCCAGTACTTC. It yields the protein CASAASARETQYF.

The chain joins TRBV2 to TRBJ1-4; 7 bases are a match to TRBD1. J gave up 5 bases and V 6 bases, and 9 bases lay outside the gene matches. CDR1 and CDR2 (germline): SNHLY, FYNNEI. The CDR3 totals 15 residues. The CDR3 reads CASRKQGQINEKLFF. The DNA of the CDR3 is TGTGCCAGCAGGAAACAGGGACAGATCAATGAAAAACTGTTTTTT.

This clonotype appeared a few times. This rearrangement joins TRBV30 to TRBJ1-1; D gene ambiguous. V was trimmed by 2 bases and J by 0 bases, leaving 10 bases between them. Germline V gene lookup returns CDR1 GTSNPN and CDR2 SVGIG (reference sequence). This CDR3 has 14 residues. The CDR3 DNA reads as TGTGCCTGGAGTATTCAGGCCCTGAACACTGAAGCTTTCTTT. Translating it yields CAWSIQALNTEAFF.

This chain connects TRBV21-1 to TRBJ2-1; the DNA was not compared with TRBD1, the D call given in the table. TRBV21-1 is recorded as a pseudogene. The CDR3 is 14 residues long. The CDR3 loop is CASSNRTSAYEQFF. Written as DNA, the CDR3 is TGTGCCAGCAGCAATAGGACATCTGCGTATGAGCAGTTCTTC.

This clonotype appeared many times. DNA of the CDR3: TGCGCCAGCAGTTATACAGGGCATGAGCAGTTCTTC. It translates to CASSYTGHEQFF. The V and J genes are TRBV5-1 and TRBJ2-1; a weak D match, TRBD1 (6 bases). Deletions cut 5 bases from V and 8 bases from J, with 11 bases between. The CDR3 totals 12 residues. Germline CDR1 reads SGHRS; CDR2 reads YFSETQ. The full variable domain, rest sourced from reference TRBV5-1 and TRBJ2-1, is KAGVTQTPRYLIKTRGQQVTLSCSPISGHRSVSWYQQTPGQGLQFLFEYFSETQRNKGNFPGRFSGRQFSNSRSEMNVSTLELGDSALYLCASSYTGHEQFFGPGTRLTVL.

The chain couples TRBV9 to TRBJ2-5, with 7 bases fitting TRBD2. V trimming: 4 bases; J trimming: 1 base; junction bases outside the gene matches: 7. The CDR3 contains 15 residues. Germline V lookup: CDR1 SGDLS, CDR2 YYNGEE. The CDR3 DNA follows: TGTGCCAGCAGCCCCGTCGGGACTACCCAAGAGACCCAGTACTTC. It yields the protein CASSPVGTTQETQYF.

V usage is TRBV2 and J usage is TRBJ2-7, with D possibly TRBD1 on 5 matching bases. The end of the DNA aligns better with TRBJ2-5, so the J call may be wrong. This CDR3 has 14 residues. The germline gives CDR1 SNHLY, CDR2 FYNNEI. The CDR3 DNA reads TGTGCCAGCAGTACCTACCCTGGGGCAGAGACCCAGTACTTC. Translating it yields CASSTYPGAETQYF.

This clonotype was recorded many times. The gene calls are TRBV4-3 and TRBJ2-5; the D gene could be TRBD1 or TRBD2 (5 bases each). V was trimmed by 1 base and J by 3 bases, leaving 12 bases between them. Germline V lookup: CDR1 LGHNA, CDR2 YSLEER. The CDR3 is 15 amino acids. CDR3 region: CASSQVVGDEETQYF. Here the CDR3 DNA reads TGCGCCAGCAGCCAAGTTGTAGGGGACGAAGAGACCCAGTACTTC.

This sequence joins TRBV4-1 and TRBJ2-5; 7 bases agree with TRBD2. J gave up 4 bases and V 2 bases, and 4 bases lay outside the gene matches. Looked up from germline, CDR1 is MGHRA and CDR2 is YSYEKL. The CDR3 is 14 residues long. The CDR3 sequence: CASSQTASGETQYF. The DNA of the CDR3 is TGCGCCAGCAGCCAAACGGCTAGCGGAGAGACCCAGTACTTC.

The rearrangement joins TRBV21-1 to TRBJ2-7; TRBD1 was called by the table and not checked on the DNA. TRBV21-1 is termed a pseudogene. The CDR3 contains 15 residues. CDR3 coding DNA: TGTGCCAGCAGCAAAGCGAGTGCGACAGACTACGAGCAGTACTTC. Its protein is CASSKASATDYEQYF.

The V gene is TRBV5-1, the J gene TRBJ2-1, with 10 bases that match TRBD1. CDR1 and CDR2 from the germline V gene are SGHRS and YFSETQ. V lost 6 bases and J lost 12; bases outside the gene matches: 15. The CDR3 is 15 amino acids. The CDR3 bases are TGCGCCAGCACCCCGGGGACAGGGGTGACTCAAGGGCAGTTCTTC. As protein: CASTPGTGVTQGQFF.

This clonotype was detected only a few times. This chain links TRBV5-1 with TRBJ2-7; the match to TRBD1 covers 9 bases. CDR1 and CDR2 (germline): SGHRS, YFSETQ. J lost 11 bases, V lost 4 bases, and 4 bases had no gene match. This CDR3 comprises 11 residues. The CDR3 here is CASSQGQGEYF. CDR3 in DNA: TGCGCCAGCAGCCAGGGACAGGGCGAGTACTTC.

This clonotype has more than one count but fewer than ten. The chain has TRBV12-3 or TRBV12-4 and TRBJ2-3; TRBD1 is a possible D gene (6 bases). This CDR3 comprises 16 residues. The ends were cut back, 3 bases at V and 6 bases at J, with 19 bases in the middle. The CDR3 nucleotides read TGTGCCAGCAGTTTCTTGAGGACAGAGAAATCGGATACGCAGTATTTT. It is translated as CASSFLRTEKSDTQYF.

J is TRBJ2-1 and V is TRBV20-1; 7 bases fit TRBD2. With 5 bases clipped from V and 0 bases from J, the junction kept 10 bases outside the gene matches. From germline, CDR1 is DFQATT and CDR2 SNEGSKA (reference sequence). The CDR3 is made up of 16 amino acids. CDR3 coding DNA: TGCAGTGCTGGGGCCGGGACTACCCCCTCCTACAATGAGCAGTTCTTC. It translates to CSAGAGTTPSYNEQFF.

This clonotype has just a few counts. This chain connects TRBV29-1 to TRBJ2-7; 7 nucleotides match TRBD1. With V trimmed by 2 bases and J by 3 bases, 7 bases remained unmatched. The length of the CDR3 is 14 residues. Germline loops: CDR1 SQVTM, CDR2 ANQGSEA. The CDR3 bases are TGCAGCGTTGAATCCGGGACAGACTTCTACGAGCAGTACTTC. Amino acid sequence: CSVESGTDFYEQYF.